This entry lists 31 T cell receptor beta chains sequenced from one sample in a study of blood T cell repertoires in COVID-19. The protocol was immunoSEQ multiplex PCR, while the TCRdb copy is restricted to in-frame clones and leaves out a portion. The sample lists over 95,000 clones, 65% to 85% seen once, with 2% in the top ten. Specimen: peripheral blood. The receptors were gathered from a man aged 65 to 79 with active or convalescent COVID-19.

This rearrangement joins TRBV27 to TRBJ1-4; TRBD1 matches 8 bases. J gave up 7 bases and V 3 bases, and 4 bases lay outside the gene matches. The CDR3 totals 14 residues. Germline V lookup: CDR1 MNHEY, CDR2 SMNVEV (reference sequence). For the CDR3, the DNA is TGTGCCAGCAGTTTCCAGGGGGCGAGTGAAAAACTGTTTTTT. Its translation is CASSFQGASEKLFF.

The rearrangement joins TRBV4-3 to TRBJ1-3; D is unresolved. Trimming removed 0 bases at V and 0 bases at J, with 9 bases between. The CDR3 has 16 amino acids. Germline lookup yields CDR1 LGHNA and CDR2 YSLEER. CDR3 sequence: CASSQDYSLSGNTIYF. The CDR3 DNA is TGCGCCAGCAGCCAAGATTACTCCCTCTCTGGAAACACCATATATTTT.

V and J are TRBV12-3 or TRBV12-4 and TRBJ2-1; 7 bases line up with TRBD2. Losses at the gene ends were 10 bases for V and 5 bases for J; bases not matched to a gene: 2. The CDR3 extends over 11 amino acids. CDR3 residues: CATLADNEQFF. CDR3 DNA sequence: TGTGCCACTCTAGCGGACAATGAGCAGTTCTTC.

The chain is built from TRBV7-9 and TRBJ2-1, with a possible D match to TRBD1 (7 bases). CDR1 and CDR2 (germline): SEHNR, FQNEAQ (reference sequence). V lost 2 bases and J lost 10, with 18 bases in between. The CDR3 runs 15 residues. The CDR3 nucleotides are TGTGCCAGCAGCTTAAATCAGGGGGGCCTGTGGGAGCAGTTCTTC. This translates into CASSLNQGGLWEQFF.

V usage is TRBV3-1 (or the pseudogene TRBV3-2) and J usage is TRBJ2-4, with 9 positions matching TRBD1. This CDR3 region has 17 residues. Germline V gene sequence: CDR1 LGHDT, CDR2 YNNKEL (reference sequence). Germline trimming cut 4 bases from V and 2 bases from J; bases unmatched to any gene: 9. The CDR3 reads CASSPQQGATSKNIQYF. The CDR3 DNA is TGTGCCAGCAGCCCGCAACAGGGGGCGACTTCCAAAAACATTCAGTACTTC.

V and J are TRBV19 and TRBJ1-1; 7 bases align to TRBD1. Germline values: CDR1 LNHDA, CDR2 SQIVND (reference sequence). This CDR3 has 16 amino acids. J lost 1 base, V lost 3 bases, and 8 bases had no gene match. The CDR3 DNA sequence: TGTGCCAGTAGTATTATGACAGGGCTTTGGAACACTGAAGCTTTCTTT. It translates to CASSIMTGLWNTEAFF.

This rearrangement joins TRBV12-3 or TRBV12-4 to TRBJ2-2; D gene uncertain. Trimming removed 5 bases at V and 5 bases at J, with 9 bases between. This CDR3 region has 13 residues. DNA of the CDR3: TGTGCCAGCAGTCCTAGTAAAACCGGGGAGCTGTTTTTT. This codes for CASSPSKTGELFF.

The sample holds one count of this clone. The rearrangement links TRBV28 to TRBJ1-1, with a tentative D call TRBD1 (6 bases). The CDR3 has 13 residues. Trimming left V 2 bases short and J 7 bases short, with 11 bases between. Germline CDR1 and CDR2: MDHEN and SYDVKM. CDR3 nucleotides: TGTGCCAGCAGTTTAGGGATCAGGGGTGAAGCTTTCTTT. This gives the protein CASSLGIRGEAFF.

V usage is TRBV18 and J usage is TRBJ1-1, with D possibly being TRBD1 (5 bases). V dropped 1 base and J dropped 0 bases, with 9 bases sitting between them. Germline values: CDR1 KGHSH, CDR2 LQKENI. This CDR3 is 15 amino acids long. The DNA for the CDR3 is TGTGCCAGCTCACCACAGGGGACTCTGAACACTGAAGCTTTCTTT. Its protein is CASSPQGTLNTEAFF.

The V gene is TRBV2, the J gene TRBJ2-3; 7 bases fit TRBD1. The V gene's germline CDR1 is SNHLY and CDR2 FYNNEI. This CDR3 spans 14 amino acids. Germline trimming cut 4 bases from V and 2 bases from J; bases unmatched to any gene: 3. CDR3 protein: CASSADRLTDTQYF. In nucleotides, the CDR3 is TGTGCCAGCAGTGCGGACAGGCTCACAGATACGCAGTATTTT.

The chain recombines TRBV27 with TRBJ1-1; 10 nucleotides agree with TRBD1. This CDR3 region has 14 residues. The germline V gene encodes CDR1 MNHEY and CDR2 SMNVEV (reference sequence). After removal of 6 bases from V and 4 bases from J, the junction contained 5 bases not matched to a gene. The chain's CDR3 is CASRDRGGSTEAFF. The CDR3 DNA sequence: TGTGCCAGCAGGGACAGGGGGGGGAGCACTGAAGCTTTCTTT.

The sample holds one count of this clone. This chain connects TRBV18 to TRBJ1-3; D gene unclear. Germline CDR1 KGHSH, CDR2 LQKENI. The CDR3 has 15 residues. The V end was cut by 0 bases, the J end by 1 base, with 7 bases between. The CDR3 region is CASSPPRDSGNTIYF. The CDR3 nucleotides are TGTGCCAGCTCACCACCGAGGGATTCTGGAAACACCATATATTTT.

The rearrangement links TRBV5-1 to TRBJ1-1; 8 nucleotides align to TRBD1. Germline lookup yields CDR1 SGHRS and CDR2 YFSETQ. The CDR3 sequence is 15 residues long. Trimming cost V 4 bases and J 5 bases; bases outside gene matches: 10. CDR3 in amino acids: CASSTQGEKGTEAFF. CDR3 in DNA: TGCGCCAGCAGCACACAGGGGGAAAAGGGGACTGAAGCTTTCTTT.

The V gene is TRBV18, the J gene TRBJ1-3; a weak D match, TRBD1 (6 bases). V was pared by 5 bases and J by 2 bases, with 13 bases between. The CDR3 length is 15 residues. Germline V gene sequence: CDR1 KGHSH, CDR2 LQKENI. The CDR3 sequence: CASSTGHGTGNTIYF. CDR3 DNA: TGTGCCAGCTCAACGGGACACGGCACTGGAAACACCATATATTTT.

The V and J genes are TRBV5-1 and TRBJ2-3, with 7 positions matching TRBD2. CDR3 length equals 16 residues. V shed 1 base, J shed 4 bases, and the junction held 9 bases outside the gene matches. Germline loops: CDR1 SGHRS, CDR2 YFSETQ. The CDR3 DNA is TGCGCCAGCAGCTTGATGGGGGGGACGGGCTCAGATACGCAGTATTTT. Translation: CASSLMGGTGSDTQYF.

The gene calls are TRBV7-2 and TRBJ2-7; the D is unclear. In germline, CDR1 is SGHTA, CDR2 FQGNSA. The CDR3 spans 11 residues. V shed 2 bases and J shed 4 bases, with 3 bases lying between them. In DNA, the CDR3 is TGTGCCAGCAGCTTACGTTACGAGCAGTACTTC. It encodes CASSLRYEQYF.

The chain combines TRBV6-5 with TRBJ1-1, with TRBD1 as a possible D gene (5 bases). V lost 6 bases and J 11 bases, leaving 13 bases between the germline ends. Germline V CDR1 and CDR2: MNHEY, SVGAGI. The CDR3 sequence is 11 residues long. This chain's CDR3 is CASRGGDVAFF. CDR3 sequence (DNA): TGTGCCAGCAGGGGCGGGGACGTCGCTTTCTTT.

This chain connects TRBV7-2 to TRBJ2-2; a possible D gene is TRBD1 (6 bases). V lost 5 bases, J lost 5 bases, and 21 bases lay in between. The length of the CDR3 is 17 residues. Germline lookup yields CDR1 SGHTA and CDR2 FQGNSA. The CDR3 sequence is CASSRGGTQGGTGELFF. DNA of the CDR3: TGTGCCAGCAGCAGAGGGGGTACCCAAGGGGGAACCGGGGAGCTGTTTTTT.

This clone appeared a few times. The chain couples TRBV10-3 to TRBJ2-7; 8 bases match TRBD1. Germline CDR1 reads ENHRY; CDR2 reads SYGVKD. With V trimmed by 2 bases and J by 4 bases, 7 bases remained unmatched. This CDR3 comprises 15 residues. This CDR3 is CAISEARTGKYEQYF. The CDR3 bases are TGTGCCATCAGTGAGGCCAGGACAGGGAAGTACGAGCAGTACTTC.

This clone was seen a single time. The chain employs TRBV5-1 and TRBJ2-7; 7 bases match TRBD1. Germline values: CDR1 SGHRS, CDR2 YFSETQ. The CDR3 extends over 14 amino acids. The J segment lost 2 bases and the V segment lost 0 bases, leaving 2 bases of the junction unmatched. CDR3 bases: TGCGCCAGCAGCTTGGAGAGGGGGCCCTACGAGCAGTACTTC. Its protein product is CASSLERGPYEQYF.

Points on this clone: The junction and the germline gene differ at one end; a read error may be behind it. The genes are TRBV18 and TRBJ1-6, with TRBD1 matching over 10 bases. The CDR3 contains 15 residues. Germline CDR1 reads KGHSH; CDR2 reads LQKENI. The CDR3 bases are TGTGCCAGCCCACCAACCGGGACAGGGGACTCACCCCTCCACTTT. Its translation: CASPPTGTGDSPLHF. Full variable domain (outside the CDR3, taken from reference TRBV18 and TRBJ1-6): NAGVMQNPRHLVRRRGQEARLRCSPMKGHSHVYWYRQLPEEGLKFMVYLQKENIIDESGMPKERFSAEFPKEGPSILRIQQVVRGDSAAYFCASPPTGTGDSPLHFGNGTRLTVT.

This clone was seen just once. The rearrangement uses TRBV30 and TRBJ1-6; no reliable D call. Germline CDR1 GTSNPN, CDR2 SVGIG (reference sequence). V was trimmed by 3 bases and J by 9 bases, leaving 12 bases between them. This CDR3 contains 13 residues. The CDR3, as DNA: TGTGCCTGGAGATCCGGAGGTGGTTCACCCCTCCACTTT. Residues: CAWRSGGGSPLHF.

The rearrangement links TRBV5-6 to TRBJ1-5; TRBD1 agrees at 10 bases. Germline V gives CDR1 SGHDT, CDR2 YYEEEE. The J segment lost 3 bases and the V segment lost 4 bases, leaving 7 bases of the junction unmatched. The CDR3 spans 16 residues. Written as DNA, the CDR3 is TGTGCCAGCAGCACTCTGACAGGGGGCACCAATCAGCCCCAGCATTTT. Its translation is CASSTLTGGTNQPQHF.

The chain links TRBV4-3 to TRBJ2-4, with a weak D call TRBD2 (6 bases). This CDR3 contains 16 residues. V lost 0 bases and J lost 9, with 18 bases in between. The germline CDR1 and CDR2 sequences are LGHNA and YSLEER. DNA for the CDR3: TGCGCCAGCAGCCAAGATGGTCCTCGAGGGCGGGGCATTCAGTACTTC. It encodes CASSQDGPRGRGIQYF.

The count of this clone is one. The gene calls are TRBV5-6 and TRBJ2-7; 7 bases are a match to TRBD1. V was clipped by 2 bases and J by 4 bases; unmatched bases: 6. CDR3 length: 14 residues. Germline lookup yields CDR1 SGHDT and CDR2 YYEEEE. The CDR3 sequence: CASSFGTDQYEQYF. The DNA of the CDR3 is TGTGCCAGCAGCTTCGGGACAGACCAATACGAGCAGTACTTC.

The V call is TRBV5-8, the J call TRBJ2-3; 7 bases match TRBD2. The trim removed 4 bases at V and 1 base at J, leaving 9 bases unmatched. CDR1 is SGHTS and CDR2 is YDEGEE in the germline V gene. This CDR3 spans 16 amino acids. CDR3 in DNA: TGTGCCAGCAGCGGCGGACGGGCGGGAGGCACAGATACGCAGTATTTT. Its protein is CASSGGRAGGTDTQYF.

The rearrangement joins TRBV5-1 to TRBJ1-1, with 9 nucleotides matching TRBD1. Looked up from germline, CDR1 is SGHRS and CDR2 is YFSETQ. This CDR3 is built from 15 residues. V lost 4 bases, J lost 4 bases, and 8 bases stayed unmatched. CDR3 DNA: TGCGCCAGCAGCGACCGGGACAGGGTTGCCACTGAAGCTTTCTTT. Encoded protein: CASSDRDRVATEAFF.

This clone has a handful of counts. The genes are TRBV28 and TRBJ1-6; D is perhaps TRBD1 (6 bases). The V end was cut by 7 bases, the J end by 10 bases, with 14 bases between. The CDR3 runs to 13 residues. CDR1 MDHEN and CDR2 SYDVKM come from the germline V gene. In DNA, the CDR3 is TGTGCCAGCAAGGGCAGGGGAAACTCACCCCTCCACTTT. This codes for CASKGRGNSPLHF.

This clone was seen a few times. J is TRBJ1-1 and V is TRBV24-1; no reliable D call. The CDR3 has 13 residues. V lost 5 bases and J 1 base, leaving 7 bases between the germline ends. Germline V gives CDR1 KGHDR, CDR2 SFDVKD. CDR3 residues: CATSGHPNTEAFF. The DNA of the CDR3 is TGTGCCACCAGTGGACATCCGAACACTGAAGCTTTCTTT.

The DNA of the CDR3 is TGTGCCAGCAGCCAAGGGGAAGGGGGAGACTATGGCTACACCTTC. It translates to CASSQGEGGDYGYTF. This chain connects TRBV4-2 to TRBJ1-2; perhaps TRBD1 as D (6 bases). Germline V gene data show CDR1 as LGHNA and CDR2 as YNFKEQ. The CDR3 consists of 15 residues. The V end lost 1 base, the J end lost 3 bases, and 12 bases lay between the germline ends.

The rearrangement uses TRBV10-3 and TRBJ2-2; TRBD2 matches at 12 bases. Trimming removed 2 bases from V and 3 bases from J; junction bases left unmatched: 4. The germline gives CDR1 ENHRY, CDR2 SYGVKD. The CDR3 contains 17 residues. The CDR3 is CAISETWTSGDTGELFF. The CDR3 DNA follows: TGTGCCATCAGTGAGACATGGACTAGCGGGGACACCGGGGAGCTGTTTTTT.